This T cell receptor (beta chain) came from a study of T cell changes during pregnancy in multiple sclerosis. CDR3 size: 13 residues. Deletions cut 4 bases from V and 3 bases from J, with 10 bases between. Germline V gives CDR1 KGHSY, CDR2 FQNENV. The data were produced by immunoSEQ multiplex PCR, yet TCRdb's version contains in-frame clones alone and is incomplete. Of about 48,000 clones in the sample, around 94% were seen once. The V and J genes are TRBV16 and TRBJ2-7; no clear D gene. The source material was CD4+ T cells from peripheral blood mononuclear cells, sampled in the first trimester of pregnancy. The clonotype was recovered from a female donor with multiple sclerosis, enrolled in a pregnancy study. The CDR3 bases are TGTGCCAGCAGCCCGCATGGCAGCTACGAGCAGTACTTC. The encoded protein is CASSPHGSYEQYF. The whole variable domain, filled in from reference TRBV16 and TRBJ2-7, reads GEEVAQTPKHLVRGEGQKAKLYCAPIKGHSYVFWYQQVLKNEFKFLISFQNENVFDETGMPKERFSAKCLPNSPCSLEIQATKLEDSAVYFCASSPHGSYEQYFGPGTRLTVT.